These 25 T cell receptor beta chains were all obtained from the same sample, sequenced in a study of cytomegalovirus exposure and HLA in healthy donors. The primer mix had 60 Vbeta and 13 Jbeta primers. Method: immunoSEQ multiplex PCR; TCRdb's copy keeps in-frame clones and lacks some. Of roughly 180,000 clones in the sample, 76% were seen once. Sequenced sample: PBMCs. The receptors were gathered from a young man in good health and CMV-seronegative.

This sequence joins TRBV14 and TRBJ2-2; 11 nucleotides match TRBD2. With V trimmed by 2 bases and J by 6 bases, 8 bases remained unmatched. The CDR3 has 17 residues. CDR1 is SGHDN, CDR2 FVKESK, per germline. CDR3 amino acids: CASSQRLLAGVPGELFF. DNA for the CDR3: TGTGCCAGCAGCCAAAGGTTACTAGCGGGAGTTCCCGGGGAGCTGTTTTTT.

This rearrangement joins TRBV4-1 to TRBJ1-5, with 8 bases fitting TRBD1. Trimming at V came to 1 base and at J to 7 bases, leaving 6 bases not matched to a gene. The CDR3 contains 15 residues. The germline V gene has CDR1 MGHRA and CDR2 YSYEKL. CDR3 DNA sequence: TGCGCCAGCAGCCAAGCCAGGGGGCCTCAACAGCCCCAGCATTTT. Its protein is CASSQARGPQQPQHF.

The rearrangement uses TRBV19 and TRBJ1-4; no firm D call. V lost 2 bases and J 7 bases, leaving 14 bases between the germline ends. The CDR3 sequence is 15 residues long. Germline V gene sequence: CDR1 LNHDA, CDR2 SQIVND (reference sequence). The CDR3 nucleotides are TGTGCCAGTAGTATACCTTCAGGATATATTGAAAAACTGTTTTTT. Its translation is CASSIPSGYIEKLFF.

The chain recombines TRBV7-8 with TRBJ2-3; 8 bases agree with TRBD1. The length of the CDR3 is 14 residues. The V gene's germline CDR1 is SGHVS and CDR2 FQNEAQ. V was pared by 6 bases and J by 1 base, with 3 bases of the junction left unmatched. CDR3: CASSPRGRTDTQYF. The CDR3 DNA is TGTGCCAGCAGTCCCAGGGGGCGCACAGATACGCAGTATTTT.

V and J are TRBV4-1 and TRBJ1-6, with D tentatively TRBD1 (5 bases). There are 14 residues in the CDR3. V lost 1 base and J lost 6, with 7 bases in between. In germline, CDR1 is MGHRA, CDR2 YSYEKL. The CDR3 DNA is TGCGCCAGCAGCCAAGGGGGCATTAATTCACCCCTCCACTTT. As protein: CASSQGGINSPLHF.

V usage is TRBV7-6 and J usage is TRBJ2-7, with 9 bases fitting TRBD2. V trimming: 1 base; J trimming: 2 bases; junction bases outside the gene matches: 9. CDR1 and CDR2 from the germline V gene are SGHVS and FNYEAQ. This CDR3 contains 17 residues. CDR3 residues: CASSLEGRAGGPYEQYF. For the CDR3, the DNA is TGTGCCAGCAGCTTAGAGGGTCGAGCGGGAGGCCCCTACGAGCAGTACTTC.

This clone occurred a few times. The chain carries TRBV2 and TRBJ2-7, with TRBD2 matching 8 bases. With 5 bases clipped from V and 6 bases from J, the junction kept 9 bases outside the gene matches. The CDR3 sequence is 14 residues long. The V gene's germline CDR1 is SNHLY and CDR2 FYNNEI. The CDR3 region is CASSRERGSREQYF. Here the CDR3 DNA reads TGTGCCAGCAGTAGGGAGCGGGGGAGTCGCGAGCAGTACTTC.

The rearrangement joins TRBV6-5 to TRBJ2-1; 14 bases align to TRBD2. The V gene's germline CDR1 is MNHEY and CDR2 SVGAGI. The ends lost 1 base at V and 8 bases at J; junction bases unmatched: 4. The CDR3 covers 16 residues. The CDR3 region is CASSYYGTSGRDEQFF. DNA of the CDR3: TGTGCCAGCAGTTACTATGGGACTAGCGGGAGAGATGAGCAGTTCTTC.

This chain uses TRBV9 with TRBJ2-1, with 8 nucleotides matching TRBD2. This CDR3 has 14 residues. CDR1 is SGDLS and CDR2 is YYNGEE in the germline V gene. The junction had 6 bases not matched to a gene; V was cut back by 6 bases and J by 4 bases. The CDR3, as DNA: TGTGCCAGCAAGGCTAGCGGGCGGTACAATGAGCAGTTCTTC. Residues: CASKASGRYNEQFF.

The rearrangement joins TRBV15 to TRBJ1-3; TRBD1 is a possible D gene (6 bases). V gave up 0 bases and J gave up 0 bases, with 18 bases separating them. This CDR3 is built from 19 residues. Per the germline V gene, CDR1 is LNHNV and CDR2 is YYDKDF (reference sequence). The CDR3 DNA sequence: TGTGCCACCAGCAGAGAGGGATTCGGGGGGCCCGGCTCTGGAAACACCATATATTTT. Residues: CATSREGFGGPGSGNTIYF.

Notes on this clone: This sample also contains other DNA sequences that code for the same CDR3. The chain is built from TRBV28 and TRBJ2-7; 11 bases fit TRBD1. The CDR3 covers 14 residues. Per the germline V gene, CDR1 is MDHEN and CDR2 is SYDVKM. J lost 4 bases, V lost 6 bases, and 5 bases had no gene match. The CDR3 sequence is CASRTGQGAYEQYF. The CDR3 coding sequence is TGTGCCAGCAGGACCGGACAGGGGGCTTACGAGCAGTACTTC. The whole variable domain, remainder taken from reference TRBV28 and TRBJ2-7, is DVKVTQSSRYLVKRTGEKVFLECVQDMDHENMFWYRQDPGLGLRLIYFSYDVKMKEKGDIPEGYSVSREKKERFSLILESASTNQTSMYLCASRTGQGAYEQYFGPGTRLTVT.

V usage is TRBV30 and J usage is TRBJ1-4; tentatively, D is TRBD1 (6 bases). Trimming shortened V by 0 bases and J by 2 bases, and 19 bases separated the two germline ends. The CDR3 extends over 18 amino acids. The germline V gene encodes CDR1 GTSNPN and CDR2 SVGIG (reference sequence). The CDR3 nucleotides read TGTGCCTGGAGTGTACTGGGGGGGCACCGGCGTACTAATGAAAAACTGTTTTTT. Amino acids: CAWSVLGGHRRTNEKLFF.

This clone was seen a single time. This chain connects TRBV10-3 to TRBJ2-3, with TRBD2 matching over 13 bases. Germline CDR1 and CDR2: ENHRY and SYGVKD. CDR3 length: 17 residues. Germline trimming cut 2 bases from V and 5 bases from J; bases unmatched to any gene: 7. CDR3 amino acids: CAISEGGLAGRRDTQYF. For the CDR3, the DNA is TGTGCCATCAGTGAGGGGGGACTAGCGGGGCGCAGAGATACGCAGTATTTT.

This chain uses TRBV6-5 with TRBJ1-4; possibly TRBD1 for D (5 bases). The CDR3 runs 15 residues. Germline CDR1 MNHEY, CDR2 SVGAGI. Trimming took off 6 bases at V and 8 bases at J, with 19 bases between the two ends. CDR3 coding DNA: TGTGCCAGCAGCACCAACCCAGGGATTGGAGAAAAACTGTTTTTT. Protein: CASSTNPGIGEKLFF.

The genes are TRBV2 and TRBJ2-3; TRBD1 aligns across 7 bases. V was clipped by 1 base and J by 2 bases; unmatched bases: 3. CDR3 length: 15 amino acids. The V gene's germline CDR1 is SNHLY and CDR2 FYNNEI. The CDR3 region is CASSEVGQPTDTQYF. CDR3 DNA: TGTGCCAGCAGTGAAGTGGGACAGCCCACAGATACGCAGTATTTT.

The V and J genes are TRBV27 and TRBJ2-7, with 13 bases lining up with TRBD2. The CDR3 covers 17 residues. From germline, CDR1 is MNHEY and CDR2 SMNVEV (reference sequence). The V gene end was trimmed by 4 bases and the J gene end by 6 bases; junction bases not matched to a gene: 12. The CDR3 DNA is TGTGCCAGCAGTTCCGTGACTAGCGGGGGGCCGGGAGGCGAGCAGTACTTC. This translates into CASSSVTSGGPGGEQYF.

The gene calls are TRBV27 and TRBJ2-4; no clear D gene. V lost 3 bases, J lost 8 bases, and 11 bases lay in between. This CDR3 is 13 amino acids long. Looked up from germline, CDR1 is MNHEY and CDR2 is SMNVEV (reference sequence). Here the CDR3 DNA reads TGTGCCAGCAGTTTTCGGTCTGAGGACATTCAGTACTTC. Protein sequence: CASSFRSEDIQYF.

V and J are TRBV7-6 and TRBJ2-3; D uncertain. The length of the CDR3 is 12 residues. Per the germline V gene, CDR1 is SGHVS and CDR2 is FNYEAQ. The germline V and J ends were trimmed by 5 bases and 2 bases, with 5 bases remaining between them. The CDR3 nucleotides read TGTGCCAGCAGCCACAACACAGATACGCAGTATTTT. Translating it yields CASSHNTDTQYF.

This chain connects TRBV6-1 to TRBJ2-5; TRBD1 is a possible D gene (6 bases). The DNA end is more similar to TRBJ2-7, so the J call may be wrong. This CDR3 has 14 residues. The V gene's germline CDR1 is MNHNS and CDR2 SASEGT. CDR3 residues: CASSGLVRGIEQYF. CDR3 nucleotide sequence: TGTGCCAGCAGTGGGTTGGTAAGGGGGATCGAGCAGTACTTC.

The rearrangement uses TRBV27 and TRBJ1-1; weak D call: TRBD1 (5 bases). V was shortened by 8 bases and J by 1 base, with 11 bases between the two germline ends. CDR3 length: 13 amino acids. Germline-derived CDR1 and CDR2 are MNHEY and SMNVEV (reference sequence). CDR3 in amino acids: CASSGQGNTEAFF. The CDR3 region has the DNA TGTGCCAGCTCAGGGCAGGGGAACACTGAAGCTTTCTTT.

V and J are TRBV5-1 and TRBJ1-1; TRBD1 matches 7 bases. The CDR3 has 12 residues. Germline CDR1 and CDR2: SGHRS and YFSETQ. Trimming took 1 base from V and 7 from J; bases not matched to a gene: 1. DNA of the CDR3: TGCGCCAGCAGCTTGAGGGACAGTGAAGCTTTCTTT. This encodes CASSLRDSEAFF.

This sequence joins TRBV6-1 and TRBJ1-1; 7 positions match TRBD1. The CDR3 consists of 13 residues. J was trimmed by 10 bases and V by 5 bases; bases with no gene match: 10. Germline lookup yields CDR1 MNHNS and CDR2 SASEGT. CDR3 residues: CASSPRQGGGAFF. The CDR3 nucleotides read TGTGCCAGCAGTCCCCGACAGGGAGGAGGAGCTTTCTTT.

The rearrangement links TRBV9 to TRBJ1-1, with a possible D match to TRBD1 (6 bases). The CDR3 length is 14 residues. Germline V gene sequence: CDR1 SGDLS, CDR2 YYNGEE. Deletions cut 3 bases from V and 2 bases from J, with 11 bases between. The CDR3 DNA sequence: TGTGCCAGCAGCGCCGACAGGAAAAACACTGAAGCTTTCTTT. Translation: CASSADRKNTEAFF.

The V and J genes are TRBV7-2 and TRBJ2-1; tentatively, D is TRBD1 (5 bases). V gave up 5 bases and J gave up 5 bases, with 16 bases separating them. Germline V gene sequence: CDR1 SGHTA, CDR2 FQGNSA. The CDR3 spans 15 residues. The CDR3 loop is CASSTSRVPNNEQFF. The DNA of the CDR3 is TGTGCCAGCAGCACAAGCAGGGTACCCAACAATGAGCAGTTCTTC.

The J gene is TRBJ1-2, the V gene TRBV5-1, with TRBD1 matching 8 bases. CDR1 and CDR2 (germline): SGHRS, YFSETQ. The V gene end was trimmed by 1 base and the J gene end by 6 bases; junction bases not matched to a gene: 2. This CDR3 region has 13 residues. CDR3 sequence: CASSLRQGNGYTF. The DNA for the CDR3 is TGCGCCAGCAGCTTGAGACAGGGGAATGGCTACACCTTC.